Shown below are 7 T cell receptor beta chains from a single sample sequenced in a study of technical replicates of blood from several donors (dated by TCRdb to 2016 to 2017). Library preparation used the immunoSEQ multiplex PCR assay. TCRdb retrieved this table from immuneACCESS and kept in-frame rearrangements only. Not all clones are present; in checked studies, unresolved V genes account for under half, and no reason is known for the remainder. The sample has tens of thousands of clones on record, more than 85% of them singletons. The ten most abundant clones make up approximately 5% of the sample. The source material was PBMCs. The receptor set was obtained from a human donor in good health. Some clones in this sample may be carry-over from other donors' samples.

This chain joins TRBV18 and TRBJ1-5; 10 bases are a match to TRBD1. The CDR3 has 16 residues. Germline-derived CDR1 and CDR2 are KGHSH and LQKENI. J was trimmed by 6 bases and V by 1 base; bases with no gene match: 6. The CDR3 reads CASSPQETGGGQPQHF. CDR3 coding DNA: TGTGCCAGCTCACCACAAGAGACAGGGGGCGGTCAGCCCCAGCATTTT.

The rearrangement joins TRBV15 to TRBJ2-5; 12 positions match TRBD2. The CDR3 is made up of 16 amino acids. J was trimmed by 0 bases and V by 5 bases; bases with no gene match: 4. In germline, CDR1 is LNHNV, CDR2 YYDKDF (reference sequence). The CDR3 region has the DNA TGTGCCACCAGCGAAGGGACTAGCGGGTACCAAGAGACCCAGTACTTC. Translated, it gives CATSEGTSGYQETQYF. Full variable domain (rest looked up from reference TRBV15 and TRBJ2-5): DAMVIQNPRYQVTQFGKPVTLSCSQTLNHNVMYWYQQKSSQAPKLLFHYYDKDFNNEADTPDNFQSRRPNTSFCFLDIRSPGLGDTAMYLCATSEGTSGYQETQYFGPGTRLLVL.

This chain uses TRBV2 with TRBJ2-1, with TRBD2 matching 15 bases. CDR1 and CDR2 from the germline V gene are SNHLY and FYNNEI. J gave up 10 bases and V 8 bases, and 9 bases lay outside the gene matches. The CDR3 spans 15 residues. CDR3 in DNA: TGTGCCAGCTCCGGGACTAGCGGGAGGTCTCCGGAGCAGTTCTTC. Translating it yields CASSGTSGRSPEQFF. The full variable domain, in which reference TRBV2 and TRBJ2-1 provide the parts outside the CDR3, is EPEVTQTPSHQVTQMGQEVILRCVPISNHLYFYWYRQILGQKVEFLVSFYNNEISEKSEIFDDQFSVERPDGSNFTLKIRSTKLEDSAMYFCASSGTSGRSPEQFFGPGTRLTVL.

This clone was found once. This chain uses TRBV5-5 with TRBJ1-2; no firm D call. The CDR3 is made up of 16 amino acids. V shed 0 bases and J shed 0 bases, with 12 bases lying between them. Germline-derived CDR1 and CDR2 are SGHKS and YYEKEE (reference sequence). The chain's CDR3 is CASSLGFLTSNYGYTF. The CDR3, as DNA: TGTGCCAGCAGCTTGGGTTTTCTGACTTCTAACTATGGCTACACCTTC. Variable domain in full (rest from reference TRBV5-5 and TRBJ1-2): DAGVTQSPTHLIKTRGQQVTLRCSPISGHKSVSWYQQVLGQGPQFIFQYYEKEERGRGNFPDRFSARQFPNYSSELNVNALLLGDSALYLCASSLGFLTSNYGYTFGSGTRLTVV.

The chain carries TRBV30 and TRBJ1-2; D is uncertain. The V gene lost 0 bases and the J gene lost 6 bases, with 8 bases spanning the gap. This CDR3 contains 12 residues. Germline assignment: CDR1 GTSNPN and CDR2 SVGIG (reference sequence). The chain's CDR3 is CAWSVTGDGYTF. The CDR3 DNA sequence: TGTGCCTGGAGTGTCACCGGGGATGGCTACACCTTC.

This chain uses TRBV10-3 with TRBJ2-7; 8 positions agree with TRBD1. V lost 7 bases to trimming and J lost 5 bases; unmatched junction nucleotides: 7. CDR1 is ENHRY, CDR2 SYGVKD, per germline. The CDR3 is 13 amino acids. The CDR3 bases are TGTGCCATCAAGGAACAGGGGGACGACGAGCAGTACTTC. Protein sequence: CAIKEQGDDEQYF.

CDR3 region: CASSELAGGGNEQFF. For the CDR3, the DNA is TGTGCCAGCAGTGAGCTAGCGGGGGGAGGCAATGAGCAGTTCTTC. This chain uses TRBV6-1 with TRBJ2-1, with 11 nucleotides matching TRBD2. V trimming: 3 bases; J trimming: 6 bases; junction bases outside the gene matches: 4. The CDR3 loop spans 15 amino acids. Germline V gives CDR1 MNHNS, CDR2 SASEGT.